The next 8 T cell receptor beta chains were all read from a single sample in a study of Graves' ophthalmopathy and Graves' hyperthyroidism. Amplification from RNA transcripts yielded the TCR beta CDR3 regions. Investigators did first-round RT-PCR with HTBI primers, then second-round multiplex PCR. TCRdb reprocessed the multiplex PCR reads with MiXCR, giving one entry per CDR3 protein. The sample consists of about 740,000 distinct CDR3 sequences, roughly two fifths of them appearing once. Sequencing input: peripheral blood. These TCRs come from an adult man with Graves' ophthalmopathy.

A remark on this clonotype: With a much larger clone just one base away, this may be a read error. The chain uses TRBV19 and TRBJ2-7; D may be TRBD1 (6 bases). Per the germline V gene, CDR1 is LNHDA and CDR2 is SQIVND (reference sequence). The CDR3 spans 14 residues. The CDR3, as DNA: TGTGCCGGTAGTATATGGCAGGGGAACATCGAGCAGTACTTC. This gives the protein CAGSIWQGNIEQYF.

This rearrangement joins TRBV20-1 to TRBJ2-5, with TRBD1 matching over 10 bases. The CDR3 loop spans 13 amino acids. The germline V gene has CDR1 DFQATT and CDR2 SNEGSKA (reference sequence). Trimming removed 5 bases from V and 5 bases from J; junction bases left unmatched: 5. CDR3 DNA sequence: TGCAGTGCTCTAGACAGGGGGCAGGAGACCCAGTACTTC. It translates to CSALDRGQETQYF.

This clonotype was seen a handful of times. The genes are TRBV20-1 and TRBJ2-7, with 7 bases fitting TRBD1. The trim removed 3 bases at V and 1 base at J, leaving 6 bases unmatched. The CDR3 is 14 residues long. CDR1 DFQATT and CDR2 SNEGSKA come from the germline V gene (reference sequence). The CDR3 nucleotides are TGCAGTGCTAGTTCAGGGACAGCTTCCTACGAGCAGTACTTC. Translation gives CSASSGTASYEQYF.

In this sample, this clonotype turned up a few times. The chain couples TRBV25-1 to TRBJ2-3; the D is unclear. CDR1 is MGHDK and CDR2 is SYGVNS in the germline V gene. The CDR3 consists of 17 residues. Trimming removed 5 bases from V and 0 bases from J, with 18 bases in between. This CDR3 reads CASSPSPTFSSTDTQYF. The CDR3 DNA reads TGTGCCAGCAGTCCCAGCCCGACTTTTTCTAGCACAGATACGCAGTATTTT.

The sample holds many counts of this clonotype. CDR3 bases: TGTGCCAGCAGCTTCCGGACAGGTCTGACGTACTTC. It codes for CASSFRTGLTYF. This rearrangement joins TRBV11-2 to TRBJ2-7, with TRBD1 matching 7 bases. This CDR3 spans 12 amino acids. Trimming took 3 bases from V and 12 from J; bases not matched to a gene: 8. CDR1 is SGHAT and CDR2 is FQNNGV in the germline V gene.

This chain uses TRBV19 with TRBJ1-1; a weak D match, TRBD1 (5 bases). Trimming shortened V by 11 bases and J by 8 bases, and 18 bases separated the two germline ends. This CDR3 has 12 amino acids. The germline gives CDR1 LNHDA, CDR2 SQIVND (reference sequence). The chain's CDR3 is CAWRRGAGEAFF. The CDR3 DNA sequence: TGTGCCTGGAGGAGAGGGGCCGGAGAAGCTTTCTTT.

This clonotype was detected ten times or more. The chain combines TRBV10-3 with TRBJ2-6; D is unclear. V was pared by 0 bases and J by 0 bases, with 12 bases between. The germline CDR1 and CDR2 sequences are ENHRY and SYGVKD. The CDR3 sequence is 18 residues long. Written as DNA, the CDR3 is TGTGCCATCAGTGAGTCCCCTGTGGGAACCTCTGGGGCCAACGTCCTGACTTTC. Amino acids: CAISESPVGTSGANVLTF.

This clonotype was counted a few times. This chain uses TRBV7-9 with TRBJ2-2, with TRBD1 identical over 9 bases. In germline, CDR1 is SEHNR, CDR2 FQNEAQ (reference sequence). The V and J ends lost 7 bases and 4 bases, in that order; junction bases with no gene match: 10. CDR3 length equals 16 residues. Here the CDR3 reads CASTRQGDGGTGELFF. The CDR3 coding sequence is TGTGCCAGCACGAGACAGGGGGATGGTGGCACCGGGGAGCTGTTTTTT.